These T cell receptor beta chains were read from a single sample in a study of Graves' ophthalmopathy and Graves' hyperthyroidism. A single record per CDR3 protein comes from TCRdb applying MiXCR to the multiplex PCR reads. The sample consists of around 1,200,000 distinct CDR3 sequences, about 40% of them appearing once. Sequenced input: peripheral blood or thyroid tissue (not recorded which). Receptors originate from an adult man with Graves' hyperthyroidism. CDR3s include the opening cysteine and the closing phenylalanine or tryptophan. The D gene is left open where the match is weak. Clone size appears in some rows only: once, few, many, or a class for an expanded clone.

abundance: -
d_gene: TRBD2
v_gene: TRBV6-5
j_gene: TRBJ2-2
CDR3nt: TGTGCCAGCAGGCCTCTAGCGGGTCCTGTCGGGGAGCTGTTTTTT
CDR3aa: CASRPLAGPVGELFF

abundance: few
d_gene: -
v_gene: TRBV5-1
j_gene: TRBJ1-4
CDR3nt: TGCGCCAGCAGCCTACGCATAGACGCGGAAAAACTGTTTTTT
CDR3aa: CASSLRIDAEKLFF

abundance: -
d_gene: -
v_gene: TRBV7-2
j_gene: TRBJ2-2
CDR3nt: TGTGCCAGCAGCTTAGGCCTACGGGACACCGGGGAGCTGTTTTTT
CDR3aa: CASSLGLRDTGELFF

abundance: few
d_gene: -
v_gene: TRBV2
j_gene: TRBJ1-5
CDR3nt: TGTGCCAGCAAGCGACAGAATAGCAATCAGCCCCAGCATTTT
CDR3aa: CASKRQNSNQPQHF

abundance: few
d_gene: TRBD2
v_gene: TRBV4-3
j_gene: TRBJ2-7
CDR3nt: TGCGCCAGCAGCCAAGAAATCCAGCGGGGGGCCTACGAGCAGTACTTC
CDR3aa: CASSQEIQRGAYEQYF

abundance: -
d_gene: -
v_gene: TRBV2
j_gene: TRBJ1-5
CDR3nt: TGTGCCAGCAGCCTGGGGGGGCAAAGCAATCAGCCCCGGCATTTT
CDR3aa: CASSLGGQSNQPRHF

abundance: -
d_gene: TRBD2
v_gene: TRBV6-5
j_gene: TRBJ2-2
CDR3nt: TGTGTAGCGGGGACTGCGAACACCGGGGAGCTGTTTTTT
CDR3aa: CVAGTANTGELFF

abundance: -
d_gene: -
v_gene: TRBV6-6
j_gene: TRBJ1-2
CDR3nt: TGTGCCAGCACCAAACTACGAGGGGTTACGAACTATGGCTACACCTTC
CDR3aa: CASTKLRGVTNYGYTF

abundance: -
d_gene: -
v_gene: TRBV20-1
j_gene: TRBJ1-1
CDR3nt: TGCAGTGCCAGTAGTTGGTGGAACACTGAAGCTTTCTTT
CDR3aa: CSASSWWNTEAFF

abundance: many
d_gene: -
v_gene: TRBV19
j_gene: TRBJ1-1
CDR3nt: TGTGCCAGTAGTATTTTGGCAGGGGACACTGAAGCTTTCTTT
CDR3aa: CASSILAGDTEAFF

abundance: few
d_gene: -
v_gene: TRBV11-1
j_gene: TRBJ2-7
CDR3nt: TGTGCCAGCAGCAATGGGGGTATAATCTCCTACGAGCAGTACTTC
CDR3aa: CASSNGGIISYEQYF

abundance: -
d_gene: TRBD2
v_gene: TRBV7-2
j_gene: TRBJ2-1
CDR3nt: TGTGCCAGCAGCTTGGGGCTGACTAGCGGGAGTGGGGGAAAGACTAACTTC
CDR3aa: CASSLGLTSGSGGKTNF

abundance: -
d_gene: -
v_gene: TRBV12-3/TRBV12-4
j_gene: TRBJ1-2
CDR3nt: TGTGCCGGCAGCTCACGCGGGGGAATACGAGGCTACACCTTC
CDR3aa: CAGSSRGGIRGYTF

abundance: -
d_gene: TRBD1
v_gene: TRBV5-1
j_gene: TRBJ2-2
CDR3nt: TGCGCCAGCAGCTCGACAGGGATTAACACCGGGGAGCTGTTTTTT
CDR3aa: CASSSTGINTGELFF

abundance: many
d_gene: -
v_gene: TRBV29-1
j_gene: TRBJ2-7
CDR3nt: TGCAGCGTTGAGGGCAGGCCGCACGAGCAGTACTTC
CDR3aa: CSVEGRPHEQYF

abundance: many
d_gene: TRBD1
v_gene: TRBV6-1
j_gene: TRBJ2-5
CDR3nt: TGTGCCAGCAGCCACGAGCTGGGACAGCAAGAGACCCAGTACTTC
CDR3aa: CASSHELGQQETQYF

abundance: -
d_gene: -
v_gene: TRBV7-8
j_gene: TRBJ1-4
CDR3nt: TGTGCCAGCAGCGTAGCGGTTGGGGTGAAAAAACTGTTTTTT
CDR3aa: CASSVAVGVKKLFF

abundance: -
d_gene: -
v_gene: TRBV6-5
j_gene: TRBJ2-7
CDR3nt: TGTGCCAGCAGTTCACAGGGTGGGGCGGTAGGCGAGCAGTACTTC
CDR3aa: CASSSQGGAVGEQYF

abundance: many
d_gene: TRBD1
v_gene: TRBV10-1
j_gene: TRBJ2-2
CDR3nt: TGCGCCAGCAGTGATATAGGGACAGGGAACACCGGGGAGCTGTTTTTT
CDR3aa: CASSDIGTGNTGELFF

abundance: many
d_gene: -
v_gene: TRBV10-2
j_gene: TRBJ1-1
CDR3nt: TGCGCCAGCAGTGACTCGTGGGGGGGAATGAACACTGAAGCTTTCTTT
CDR3aa: CASSDSWGGMNTEAFF

abundance: many
d_gene: -
v_gene: TRBV10-3
j_gene: TRBJ1-1
CDR3nt: TGTGCCATCAGTGAAAGTTCTCCGGGGAACACTGAAGCTTTCTTT
CDR3aa: CAISESSPGNTEAFF

abundance: few
d_gene: TRBD1
v_gene: TRBV7-8
j_gene: TRBJ1-2
CDR3nt: TGTGCCAGCAGCTTAGTACAGGGGACAGGGGGAATGGATGGCTACACCTTC
CDR3aa: CASSLVQGTGGMDGYTF

abundance: -
d_gene: TRBD1
v_gene: TRBV20-1
j_gene: TRBJ2-7
CDR3nt: TGCAGTGCTCGTGGCCTCGGGACAGGCACCTACGGGCAGTACTTC
CDR3aa: CSARGLGTGTYGQYF

abundance: -
d_gene: -
v_gene: TRBV11-2
j_gene: TRBJ1-3
CDR3nt: TGTGCCAGCAGCTCATTATTACAGGGTGCAGGAAACACCATATATTTT
CDR3aa: CASSSLLQGAGNTIYF

abundance: many
d_gene: -
v_gene: TRBV10-3
j_gene: TRBJ2-7
CDR3nt: TGTGCCATCAGCAGGGAATACGAGCAGTACTTC
CDR3aa: CAISREYEQYF

abundance: -
d_gene: TRBD1
v_gene: TRBV12-3/TRBV12-4
j_gene: TRBJ1-6
CDR3nt: TGTGCCAGCAGTTTATCCCCCGCGACAGGGACCCTCCACTTT
CDR3aa: CASSLSPATGTLHF

abundance: many
d_gene: -
v_gene: TRBV7-8
j_gene: TRBJ2-7
CDR3nt: TGTGCCAGCAGCCGGGGGCGACGGGAGCAGTACTTC
CDR3aa: CASSRGRREQYF

abundance: -
d_gene: -
v_gene: TRBV7-9
j_gene: TRBJ2-7
CDR3nt: TGTGCCAGCGCCGCCGGGTTTACCTACGAGCAGTACTTC
CDR3aa: CASAAGFTYEQYF

abundance: many
d_gene: -
v_gene: TRBV6-5
j_gene: TRBJ2-2
CDR3nt: TGTGCCAGCAGTTACGTGAACACCGGGGAGCTGTTTTTT
CDR3aa: CASSYVNTGELFF

abundance: -
d_gene: -
v_gene: TRBV5-1
j_gene: TRBJ2-7
CDR3nt: TGCGCCAGCAGCGGGGCACCGACCGGGACCGAGCAGTACTTC
CDR3aa: CASSGAPTGTEQYF

abundance: many
d_gene: -
v_gene: TRBV6-6
j_gene: TRBJ1-2
CDR3nt: TGTGCCAGTACCCCTGCTGGTTTTGGCTACACCTTC
CDR3aa: CASTPAGFGYTF

abundance: many
d_gene: -
v_gene: TRBV4-1
j_gene: TRBJ2-5
CDR3nt: TGCGCCAGCAGCCAAGTGGCGAGCGCCTGGGAGACCCAGTACTTC
CDR3aa: CASSQVASAWETQYF

abundance: few
d_gene: -
v_gene: TRBV5-1
j_gene: TRBJ1-5
CDR3nt: TGTGCCAGCAGCCAAGATCCCGGTAGCAATCAGCCCCAGCATTTT
CDR3aa: CASSQDPGSNQPQHF

abundance: -
d_gene: -
v_gene: TRBV29-1
j_gene: TRBJ1-2
CDR3nt: TGCAGTCTCTCTGGCTATGGCTACACCTTC
CDR3aa: CSLSGYGYTF

abundance: -
d_gene: TRBD2
v_gene: TRBV20-1
j_gene: TRBJ2-7
CDR3nt: TGCAGTGCTAGTACAGACCCGACTAGCGGCTGGTATCACGAGCAGTACTTC
CDR3aa: CSASTDPTSGWYHEQYF

abundance: -
d_gene: -
v_gene: TRBV29-1
j_gene: TRBJ1-1
CDR3nt: TGCAGCTTCTCCCGCGGGCCCCAGAACACTGAAGCTTTCTTT
CDR3aa: CSFSRGPQNTEAFF

abundance: once
d_gene: -
v_gene: TRBV14
j_gene: TRBJ2-2
CDR3nt: TGTGCCAGCAGCCAAATTGGGGGCCTGGCCGGGGAGCTGTTTTTT
CDR3aa: CASSQIGGLAGELFF

abundance: few
d_gene: -
v_gene: TRBV10-3
j_gene: TRBJ1-5
CDR3nt: TGTGCCATCAGTGTACAGGGTGAGGATCAGCCCCAGCATTTT
CDR3aa: CAISVQGEDQPQHF

abundance: many
d_gene: TRBD1
v_gene: TRBV29-1
j_gene: TRBJ1-2
CDR3nt: TGCAGCGCGACAGGGGCCCACTATGGCTACACCTTC
CDR3aa: CSATGAHYGYTF

abundance: many
d_gene: -
v_gene: TRBV29-1
j_gene: TRBJ2-5
CDR3nt: TGCAGCGCAGGGGTCGGGGAGACCCAGTACTTC
CDR3aa: CSAGVGETQYF

abundance: -
d_gene: -
v_gene: TRBV10-2
j_gene: TRBJ1-2
CDR3nt: TGCGCCAGCAGTGAGCCCGGATCCAGGGGAACCAACTATGGCTACACCTTC
CDR3aa: CASSEPGSRGTNYGYTF

abundance: few
d_gene: -
v_gene: TRBV27
j_gene: TRBJ2-5
CDR3nt: TGTGCCAGCAATGGGGGCCTGGGGGAGACCCAGTACTTC
CDR3aa: CASNGGLGETQYF

abundance: few
d_gene: -
v_gene: TRBV2
j_gene: TRBJ2-3
CDR3nt: TGTGCCAGCAGTGAAGGACAGGCCCCAAGGGCAGATACGCAGTATTTT
CDR3aa: CASSEGQAPRADTQYF

abundance: few
d_gene: -
v_gene: TRBV11-3
j_gene: TRBJ2-7
CDR3nt: TGTGCCAGCAGCCCCGGGTCAGAGGTTCGGAACGAGCAGTACTTC
CDR3aa: CASSPGSEVRNEQYF

abundance: -
d_gene: TRBD1
v_gene: TRBV7-2
j_gene: TRBJ2-2
CDR3nt: TGTGCCAGCAGCTTAGAGGGAGACAGGGGGCGTCACACCGGGGAGCTGTTTTTT
CDR3aa: CASSLEGDRGRHTGELFF

abundance: few
d_gene: TRBD1
v_gene: TRBV18
j_gene: TRBJ2-5
CDR3nt: TGTGCCAGCTCACCCCAGGGGGTACAAGAGACCCAGTACTTC
CDR3aa: CASSPQGVQETQYF

abundance: many
d_gene: -
v_gene: TRBV29-1
j_gene: TRBJ1-5
CDR3nt: TGCAGCGTCCGGTCGGGGTCGCAGCCCCAGCATTTT
CDR3aa: CSVRSGSQPQHF

abundance: -
d_gene: -
v_gene: TRBV13
j_gene: TRBJ1-6
CDR3nt: TGTGCCAGCAAGGGGATGGGGCCTTATTCACCCCTCCACTTT
CDR3aa: CASKGMGPYSPLHF

abundance: many
d_gene: -
v_gene: TRBV20-1
j_gene: TRBJ2-7
CDR3nt: TGCAGTGCTAGAGATTGGAAGGGAGCCTACGAGCAGTACTTC
CDR3aa: CSARDWKGAYEQYF

abundance: -
d_gene: TRBD2
v_gene: TRBV20-1
j_gene: TRBJ2-3
CDR3nt: TGCAGTGCTAGAGAAAGCGGGGGGGCCACAGATACGCAGTATTTT
CDR3aa: CSARESGGATDTQYF

abundance: -
d_gene: -
v_gene: TRBV7-2
j_gene: TRBJ1-6
CDR3nt: TGTGCCAGCAGCTTAGCGGCCCAGGGCAATTCACCCCTCCACTTT
CDR3aa: CASSLAAQGNSPLHF

abundance: many
d_gene: -
v_gene: TRBV12-3/TRBV12-4
j_gene: TRBJ1-1
CDR3nt: TGTGCCAGCAGTCTAATACAGGGGAACACTGAAGCTTTCTTT
CDR3aa: CASSLIQGNTEAFF

abundance: many
d_gene: TRBD1
v_gene: TRBV19
j_gene: TRBJ2-7
CDR3nt: TGTGCCAGTAGACGAAGAAAGGGACAGGGTGGCGAGCAGTACTTC
CDR3aa: CASRRRKGQGGEQYF

abundance: -
d_gene: -
v_gene: TRBV19
j_gene: TRBJ2-3
CDR3nt: TGTGCCAGTCTGAAGACAGCCACATGTGTTACGCAGTATTTT
CDR3aa: CASLKTATCVTQYF